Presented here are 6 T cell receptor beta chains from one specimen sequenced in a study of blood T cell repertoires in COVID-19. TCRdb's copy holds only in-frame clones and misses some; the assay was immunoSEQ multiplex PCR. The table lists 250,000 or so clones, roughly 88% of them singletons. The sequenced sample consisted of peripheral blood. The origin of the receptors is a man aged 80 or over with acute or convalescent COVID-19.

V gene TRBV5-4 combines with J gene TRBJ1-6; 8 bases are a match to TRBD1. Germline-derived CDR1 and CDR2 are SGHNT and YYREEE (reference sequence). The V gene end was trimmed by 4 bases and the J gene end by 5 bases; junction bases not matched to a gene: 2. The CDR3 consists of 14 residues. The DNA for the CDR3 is TGTGCCAGCAGCGCGGACAGGGATAATTCACCCCTCCACTTT. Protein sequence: CASSADRDNSPLHF.

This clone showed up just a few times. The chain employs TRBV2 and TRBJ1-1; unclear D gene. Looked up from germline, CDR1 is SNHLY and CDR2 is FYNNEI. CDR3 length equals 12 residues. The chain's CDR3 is CAGGAGSTEAFF. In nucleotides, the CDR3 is TGTGCGGGAGGCGCAGGATCCACTGAAGCTTTCTTT.

The CDR3: CASSEDTGKGGYTF. The CDR3 DNA reads as TGTGCCAGCAGTGAGGATACAGGGAAGGGTGGCTACACCTTC. The chain uses TRBV25-1 and TRBJ1-2; the D gene is possibly TRBD1 (6 bases). Trimming shortened V by 3 bases and J by 7 bases, and 15 bases separated the two germline ends. The CDR3 covers 14 residues. Per germline, CDR1 MGHDK and CDR2 SYGVNS.

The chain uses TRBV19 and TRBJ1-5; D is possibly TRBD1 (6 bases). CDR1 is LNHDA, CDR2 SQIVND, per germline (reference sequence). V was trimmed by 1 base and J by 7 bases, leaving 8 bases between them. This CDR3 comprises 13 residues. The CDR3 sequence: CASSIGQAQPQHF. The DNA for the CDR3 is TGTGCCAGTAGTATAGGACAGGCCCAGCCCCAGCATTTT.

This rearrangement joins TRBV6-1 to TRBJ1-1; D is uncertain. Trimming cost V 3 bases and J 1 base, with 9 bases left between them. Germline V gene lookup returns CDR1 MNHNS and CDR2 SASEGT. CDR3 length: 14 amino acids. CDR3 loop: CASSDRLENTEAFF. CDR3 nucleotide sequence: TGTGCCAGCAGTGACAGGTTGGAGAACACTGAAGCTTTCTTT.

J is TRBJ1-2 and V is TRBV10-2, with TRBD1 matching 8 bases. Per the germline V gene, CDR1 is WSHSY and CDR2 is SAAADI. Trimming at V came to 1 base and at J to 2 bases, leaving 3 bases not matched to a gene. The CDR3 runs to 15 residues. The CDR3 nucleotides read TGCGCCAGCAGTGAGTGGACAGGGCGAAACTATGGCTACACCTTC. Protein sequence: CASSEWTGRNYGYTF.